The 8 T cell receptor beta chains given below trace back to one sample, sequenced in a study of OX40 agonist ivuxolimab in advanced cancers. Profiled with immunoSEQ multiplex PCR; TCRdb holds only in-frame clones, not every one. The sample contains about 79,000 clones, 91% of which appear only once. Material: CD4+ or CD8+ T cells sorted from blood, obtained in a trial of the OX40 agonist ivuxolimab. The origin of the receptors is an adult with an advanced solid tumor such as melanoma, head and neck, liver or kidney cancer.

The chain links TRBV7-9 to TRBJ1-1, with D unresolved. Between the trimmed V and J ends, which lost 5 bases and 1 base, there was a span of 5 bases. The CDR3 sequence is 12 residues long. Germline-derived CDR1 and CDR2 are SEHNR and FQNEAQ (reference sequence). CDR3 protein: CASSRGNTEAFF. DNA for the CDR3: TGTGCCAGCAGCCGGGGGAACACTGAAGCTTTCTTT.

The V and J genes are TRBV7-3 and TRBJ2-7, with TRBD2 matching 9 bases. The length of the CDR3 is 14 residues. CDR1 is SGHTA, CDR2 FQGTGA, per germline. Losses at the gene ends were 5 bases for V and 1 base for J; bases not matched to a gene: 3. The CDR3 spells CASSPGLASYEQYF. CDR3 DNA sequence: TGTGCCAGCAGCCCTGGACTAGCGTCCTACGAGCAGTACTTC.

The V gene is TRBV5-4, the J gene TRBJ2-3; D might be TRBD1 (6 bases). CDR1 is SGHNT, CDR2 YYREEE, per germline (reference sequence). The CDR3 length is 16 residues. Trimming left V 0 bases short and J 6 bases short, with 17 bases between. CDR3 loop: CASSLDGQGKGDTQYF. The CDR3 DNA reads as TGTGCCAGCAGCTTGGACGGTCAGGGGAAAGGGGATACGCAGTATTTT.

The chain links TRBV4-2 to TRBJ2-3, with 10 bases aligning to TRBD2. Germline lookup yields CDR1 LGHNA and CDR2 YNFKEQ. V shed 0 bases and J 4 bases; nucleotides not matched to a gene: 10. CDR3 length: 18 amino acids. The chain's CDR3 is CASSQEPAGGQVSDTQYF. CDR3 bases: TGTGCCAGCAGCCAAGAACCAGCGGGAGGGCAGGTCTCAGATACGCAGTATTTT.

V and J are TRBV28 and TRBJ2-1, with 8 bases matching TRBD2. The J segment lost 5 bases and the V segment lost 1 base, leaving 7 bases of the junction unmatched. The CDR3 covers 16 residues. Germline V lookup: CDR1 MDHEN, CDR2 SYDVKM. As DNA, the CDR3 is TGTGCCAGCAGTTTATCTGGACTAGCCGCGAACAATGAGCAGTTCTTC. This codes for CASSLSGLAANNEQFF.

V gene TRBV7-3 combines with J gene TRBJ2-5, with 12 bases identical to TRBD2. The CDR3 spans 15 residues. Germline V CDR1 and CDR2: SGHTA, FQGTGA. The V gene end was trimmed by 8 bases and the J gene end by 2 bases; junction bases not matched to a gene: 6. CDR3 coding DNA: TGTGCCAGCTCTCTAGCGGGAGGGATACAAGAGACCCAGTACTTC. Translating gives CASSLAGGIQETQYF.

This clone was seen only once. CDR3 DNA: TGTGCCAGCAGTTTAGCCACAGGGATTAGCAATCAGCCCCAGCATTTT. It is translated as CASSLATGISNQPQHF. V and J are TRBV28 and TRBJ1-5, with a weak D call TRBD1 (6 bases). Trimming shortened V by 2 bases and J by 0 bases, and 11 bases separated the two germline ends. Germline V gene sequence: CDR1 MDHEN, CDR2 SYDVKM. This CDR3 is 16 amino acids long. Supplemented by reference TRBV28 and TRBJ1-5, the full variable domain reads DVKVTQSSRYLVKRTGEKVFLECVQDMDHENMFWYRQDPGLGLRLIYFSYDVKMKEKGDIPEGYSVSREKKERFSLILESASTNQTSMYLCASSLATGISNQPQHFGDGTRLSIL.

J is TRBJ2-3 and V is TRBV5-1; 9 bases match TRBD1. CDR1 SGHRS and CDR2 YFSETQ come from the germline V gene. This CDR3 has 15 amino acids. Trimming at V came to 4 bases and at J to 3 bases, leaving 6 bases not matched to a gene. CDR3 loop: CASSPADRGTDTQYF. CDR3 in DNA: TGCGCCAGCAGCCCCGCGGACAGGGGTACAGATACGCAGTATTTT.